This TCR beta chain was retrieved from a study of blood T cells in healthy people across ages. It was with a sample-barcoded 5' primer and a J-beta primer mix that a second PCR of roughly 7 to 12 cycles was run. MiXCR was run by TCRdb on the 5' RACE reads, yielding one entry per CDR3 protein. The sample has hundreds of thousands of distinct CDR3 sequences, around 68% seen once; the top ten hold about a quarter. The germline CDR1 and CDR2 sequences are MNHEY and SVGAGI. The CDR3 is made up of 12 amino acids. Trimming removed 5 bases from V and 13 bases from J, with 17 bases in between. The amount of total RNA extracted per sample was at least 6 micrograms.

The chain uses TRBV6-5 and TRBJ2-5; D is ambiguous. The origin of this receptor is a man aged 30 to 45 in good health. The sample comprised blood. The CDR3 region has the DNA TGTGCCAGCAGTAACCATTTGTACGAGCGGTACTTC. This sequence encodes CASSNHLYERYF.